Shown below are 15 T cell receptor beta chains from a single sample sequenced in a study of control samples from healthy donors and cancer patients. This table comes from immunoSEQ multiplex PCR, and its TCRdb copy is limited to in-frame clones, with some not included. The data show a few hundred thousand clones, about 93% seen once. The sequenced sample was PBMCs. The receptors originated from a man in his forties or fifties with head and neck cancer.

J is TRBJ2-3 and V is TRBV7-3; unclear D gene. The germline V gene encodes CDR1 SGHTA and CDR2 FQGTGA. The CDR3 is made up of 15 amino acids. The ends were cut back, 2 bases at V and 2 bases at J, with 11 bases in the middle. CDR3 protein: CASSLAGFDTDTQYF. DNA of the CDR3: TGTGCCAGCAGCTTAGCTGGTTTTGACACAGATACGCAGTATTTT. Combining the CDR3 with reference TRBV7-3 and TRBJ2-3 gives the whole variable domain GAGVSQTPSNKVTEKGKYVELRCDPISGHTALYWYRQSLGQGPEFLIYFQGTGAADDSGLPNDRFFAVRPEGSVSTLKIQRTERGDSAVYLCASSLAGFDTDTQYFGPGTRLTVL.

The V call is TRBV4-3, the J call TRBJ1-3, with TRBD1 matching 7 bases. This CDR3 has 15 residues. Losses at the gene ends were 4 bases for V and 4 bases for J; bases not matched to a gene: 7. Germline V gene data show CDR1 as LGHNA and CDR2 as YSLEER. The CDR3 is CASSRARGNGNTIYF. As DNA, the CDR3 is TGCGCCAGCAGCCGAGCCAGGGGGAACGGAAACACCATATATTTT.

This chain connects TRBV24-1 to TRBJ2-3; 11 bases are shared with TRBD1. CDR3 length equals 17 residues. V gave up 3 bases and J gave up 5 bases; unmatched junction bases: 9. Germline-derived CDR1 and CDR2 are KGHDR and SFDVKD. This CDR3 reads CATSDVPGQGAGDTQYF. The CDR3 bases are TGTGCCACCAGTGATGTACCTGGACAGGGGGCCGGAGATACGCAGTATTTT.

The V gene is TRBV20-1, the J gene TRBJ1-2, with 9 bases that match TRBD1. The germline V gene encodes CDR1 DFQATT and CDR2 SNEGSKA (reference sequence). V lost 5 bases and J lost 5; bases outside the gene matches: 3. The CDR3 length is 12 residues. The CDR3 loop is CSARGQGYGYTF. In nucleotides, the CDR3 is TGCAGTGCTCGTGGACAGGGGTATGGCTACACCTTC.

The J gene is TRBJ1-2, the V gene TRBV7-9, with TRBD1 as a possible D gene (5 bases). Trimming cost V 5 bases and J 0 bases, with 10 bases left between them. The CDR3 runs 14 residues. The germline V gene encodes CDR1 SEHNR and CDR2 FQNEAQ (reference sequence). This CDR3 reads CASSQGDSNYGYTF. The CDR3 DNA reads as TGTGCCAGCAGCCAAGGGGATTCTAACTATGGCTACACCTTC.

The CDR3, as DNA: TGTGCCAGCAGTCGGGACATTTATGGCTACACCTTC. Encoded protein: CASSRDIYGYTF. The chain uses TRBV28 and TRBJ1-2; D is perhaps TRBD1 (6 bases). Per germline, CDR1 MDHEN and CDR2 SYDVKM. V was shortened by 5 bases and J by 5 bases, with 9 bases between the two germline ends. The length of the CDR3 is 12 residues.

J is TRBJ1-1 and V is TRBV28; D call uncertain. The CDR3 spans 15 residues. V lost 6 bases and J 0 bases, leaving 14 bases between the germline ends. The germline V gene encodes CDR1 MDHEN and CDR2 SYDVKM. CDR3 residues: CASSYGRGVNTEAFF. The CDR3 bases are TGTGCCAGCAGCTACGGACGAGGCGTGAACACTGAAGCTTTCTTT.

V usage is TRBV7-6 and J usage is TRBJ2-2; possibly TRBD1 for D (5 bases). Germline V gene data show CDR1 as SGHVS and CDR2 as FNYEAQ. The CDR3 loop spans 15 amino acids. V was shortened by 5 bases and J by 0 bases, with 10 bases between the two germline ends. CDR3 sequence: CASSPRTSNTGELFF. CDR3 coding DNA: TGTGCCAGCAGCCCCCGGACATCGAACACCGGGGAGCTGTTTTTT.

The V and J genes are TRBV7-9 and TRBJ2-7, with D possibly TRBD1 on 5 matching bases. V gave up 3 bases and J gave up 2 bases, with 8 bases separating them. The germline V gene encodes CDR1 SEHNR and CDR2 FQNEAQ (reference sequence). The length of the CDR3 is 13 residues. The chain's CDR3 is CASSFQGAYEQYF. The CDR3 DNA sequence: TGTGCCAGCAGCTTCCAGGGTGCCTACGAGCAGTACTTC.

The CDR3 here is CATSIGRTMTDTQYF. CDR3 nucleotides: TGTGCCACTTCGATAGGGAGGACTATGACAGATACGCAGTATTTT. V gene TRBV19 combines with J gene TRBJ2-3, with a weak D call TRBD2 (6 bases). V lost 10 bases to trimming and J lost 3 bases, with 20 bases between them. The CDR3 has 15 residues. Germline CDR1 is LNHDA and CDR2 is SQIVND (reference sequence).

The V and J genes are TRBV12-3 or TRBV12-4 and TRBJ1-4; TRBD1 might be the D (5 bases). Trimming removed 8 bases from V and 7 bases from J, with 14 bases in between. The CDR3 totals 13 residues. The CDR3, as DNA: TGTGCCAGCGTAAGCCGACAGTCTGAAAAACTGTTTTTT. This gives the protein CASVSRQSEKLFF.

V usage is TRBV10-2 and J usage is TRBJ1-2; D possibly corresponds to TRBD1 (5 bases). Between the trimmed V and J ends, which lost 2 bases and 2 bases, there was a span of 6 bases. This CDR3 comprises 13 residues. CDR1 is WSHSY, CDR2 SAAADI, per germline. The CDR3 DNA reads TGCGCCAGCAGTGAGGAGGGGAACTATGGCTACACCTTC. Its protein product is CASSEEGNYGYTF.

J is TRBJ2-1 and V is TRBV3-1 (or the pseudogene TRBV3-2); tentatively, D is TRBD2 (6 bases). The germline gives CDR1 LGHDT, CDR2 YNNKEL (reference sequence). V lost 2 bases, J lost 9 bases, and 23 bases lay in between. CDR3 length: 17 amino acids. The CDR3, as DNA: TGTGCCAGCAGCCAAACCCCGGGAGCCGAGGCTTGGGTTGAGCAGTTCTTC. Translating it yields CASSQTPGAEAWVEQFF.

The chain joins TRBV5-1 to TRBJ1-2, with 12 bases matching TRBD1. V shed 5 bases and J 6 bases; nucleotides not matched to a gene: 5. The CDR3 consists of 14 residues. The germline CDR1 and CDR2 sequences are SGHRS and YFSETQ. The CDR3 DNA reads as TGCGCCAGCAGATTAGGGACAGGGGGCGATGGCTACACCTTC. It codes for CASRLGTGGDGYTF.

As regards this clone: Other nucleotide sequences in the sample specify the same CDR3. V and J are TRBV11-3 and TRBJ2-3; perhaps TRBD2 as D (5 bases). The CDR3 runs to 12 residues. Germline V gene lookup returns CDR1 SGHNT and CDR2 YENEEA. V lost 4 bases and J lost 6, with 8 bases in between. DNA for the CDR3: TGTGCCAGCAGCTCGTCGGGGGATACGCAGTATTTT. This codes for CASSSSGDTQYF.